Below are 14 T cell receptor beta chains sequenced from a single sample in a study of blood T cell repertoires in COVID-19. Measured with immunoSEQ multiplex PCR; TCRdb has only the in-frame clones, and not every one. Among 180,000 or so clones listed, more than 70% were seen once. Input material: PBMCs or T cells enriched from blood (not recorded which). These receptors all stem from a woman in her forties or fifties in a cohort exposed to, infected with or recovered from COVID-19 (not recorded which).

The chain has TRBV24-1 and TRBJ2-5; no definite D call. From germline, CDR1 is KGHDR and CDR2 SFDVKD. The CDR3 contains 16 residues. The ends were cut back, 3 bases at V and 4 bases at J, with 17 bases in the middle. The CDR3 nucleotides are TGTGCCACCAGTGATGCGCCCGACTTAGCCAGAGAGACCCAGTACTTC. Translating it yields CATSDAPDLARETQYF.

This clone was seen more than once but under ten times. The J gene is TRBJ2-3, the V gene TRBV4-2, with 8 bases identical to TRBD1. In germline, CDR1 is LGHNA, CDR2 YNFKEQ. The CDR3 covers 17 residues. J gave up 2 bases and V 2 bases, and 9 bases lay outside the gene matches. CDR3 protein: CASSQTSTGAITDTQYF. The DNA for the CDR3 is TGTGCCAGCAGCCAAACCTCGACAGGGGCAATCACAGATACGCAGTATTTT.

The chain combines TRBV7-6 with TRBJ2-1, with 8 bases aligning to TRBD1. The CDR3 covers 15 residues. Trimming removed 5 bases from V and 5 bases from J; junction bases left unmatched: 8. Germline V gene sequence: CDR1 SGHVS, CDR2 FNYEAQ. The CDR3: CASSRPTGDHNEQFF. In DNA, the CDR3 is TGTGCCAGCAGCCGACCGACAGGGGACCACAATGAGCAGTTCTTC.

This CDR3 reads CSVRRGGSTDTQYF. The CDR3 DNA sequence: TGCAGCGTTAGGCGGGGGGGGAGCACAGATACGCAGTATTTT. The V gene is TRBV29-1, the J gene TRBJ2-3, with 9 positions matching TRBD2. This CDR3 spans 14 amino acids. Germline trimming cut 5 bases from V and 0 bases from J; bases unmatched to any gene: 3. The germline V gene has CDR1 SQVTM and CDR2 ANQGSEA.

The rearrangement joins TRBV5-4 to TRBJ2-2; 13 bases are a match to TRBD2. Germline CDR1 is SGHNT and CDR2 is YYREEE (reference sequence). CDR3 length: 17 residues. With V trimmed by 5 bases and J by 3 bases, 7 bases remained unmatched. This CDR3 is CASSSTSGGLYTGELFF. For the CDR3, the DNA is TGTGCCAGCAGTTCGACTAGCGGGGGGCTTTACACCGGGGAGCTGTTTTTT.

The chain couples TRBV2 to TRBJ2-2; 11 positions agree with TRBD1. The germline CDR1 and CDR2 sequences are SNHLY and FYNNEI. This CDR3 is built from 13 residues. V lost 6 bases and J lost 7; bases outside the gene matches: 1. CDR3 region: CASRGQGGGELFF. Here the CDR3 DNA reads TGTGCCAGCAGGGGACAGGGGGGCGGGGAGCTGTTTTTT. Together with reference TRBV2 and TRBJ2-2, the CDR3 gives the full variable domain: EPEVTQTPSHQVTQMGQEVILRCVPISNHLYFYWYRQILGQKVEFLVSFYNNEISEKSEIFDDQFSVERPDGSNFTLKIRSTKLEDSAMYFCASRGQGGGELFFGEGSRLTVL.

The rearrangement links TRBV2 to TRBJ2-7, with TRBD2 identical over 8 bases. V lost 5 bases and J lost 3; bases outside the gene matches: 6. There are 14 residues in the CDR3. CDR1 is SNHLY and CDR2 is FYNNEI in the germline V gene. The CDR3 sequence is CASSPTGGGYEQYF. DNA of the CDR3: TGTGCCAGCAGTCCGACCGGGGGGGGCTACGAGCAGTACTTC.

The rearrangement links TRBV30 to TRBJ1-1; a weak D match, TRBD1 (5 bases). Trimming left V 8 bases short and J 10 bases short, with 17 bases between. CDR1 and CDR2 from the germline V gene are GTSNPN and SVGIG (reference sequence). This CDR3 comprises 11 residues. CDR3 residues: CAGQKGIIAFF. CDR3 in DNA: TGTGCCGGACAAAAAGGAATTATAGCTTTCTTT.

This sequence joins TRBV2 and TRBJ1-5; the match to TRBD1 covers 8 bases. The V gene end was trimmed by 5 bases and the J gene end by 10 bases; junction bases not matched to a gene: 10. Germline CDR1 is SNHLY and CDR2 is FYNNEI. The CDR3 covers 14 residues. This CDR3 is CASSTDRGRDPQHF. The CDR3, as DNA: TGTGCCAGCAGTACTGACAGGGGCAGGGACCCCCAGCATTTT. The full variable domain, with the rest looked up from reference TRBV2 and TRBJ1-5, is EPEVTQTPSHQVTQMGQEVILRCVPISNHLYFYWYRQILGQKVEFLVSFYNNEISEKSEIFDDQFSVERPDGSNFTLKIRSTKLEDSAMYFCASSTDRGRDPQHFGDGTRLSIL.

This chain links TRBV27 with TRBJ2-3; tentative D call: TRBD1 (6 bases). V lost 1 base and J 3 bases, leaving 23 bases between the germline ends. CDR1 and CDR2 from the germline V gene are MNHEY and SMNVEV (reference sequence). The CDR3 consists of 19 residues. DNA for the CDR3: TGTGCCAGCAGTTTATGGTTTAGGCAGGGGAAACTCTGGACAGATACGCAGTATTTT. Translating it yields CASSLWFRQGKLWTDTQYF.

A few counts support this clone. The V call is TRBV7-3, the J call TRBJ1-1; D not resolved. The CDR3 is made up of 14 amino acids. Germline CDR1 reads SGHTA; CDR2 reads FQGTGA. V lost 1 base and J 5 bases, leaving 11 bases between the germline ends. The CDR3 DNA follows: TGTGCCAGCAGCTTAAGGGGTGGGAGAACTGAAGCTTTCTTT. Its protein product is CASSLRGGRTEAFF.

This chain uses TRBV11-3 with TRBJ2-3, with 9 bases identical to TRBD2. J gave up 2 bases and V 1 base, and 4 bases lay outside the gene matches. Germline CDR1 SGHNT, CDR2 YENEEA. The CDR3 has 16 amino acids. CDR3 in amino acids: CASSLGGTSPTDTQYF. DNA of the CDR3: TGTGCCAGCAGCTTAGGGGGGACTAGCCCCACAGATACGCAGTATTTT.

The chain links TRBV6-5 to TRBJ1-4, with D perhaps matching TRBD1 (6 bases). The V end was cut by 2 bases, the J end by 0 bases, with 10 bases between. The CDR3 covers 16 residues. Per germline, CDR1 MNHEY and CDR2 SVGAGI. In nucleotides, the CDR3 is TGTGCCAGCAGTTACGGGGGACAAGCAACTAATGAAAAACTGTTTTTT. Translated: CASSYGGQATNEKLFF.

The V and J genes are TRBV5-4 and TRBJ2-7, with D possibly TRBD1 on 6 matching bases. The CDR3 sequence is 15 residues long. Germline assignment: CDR1 SGHNT and CDR2 YYREEE (reference sequence). Trimming left V 5 bases short and J 3 bases short, with 18 bases between. CDR3 sequence reads: CASSSYRETNYEQYF. In nucleotides, the CDR3 is TGTGCCAGCAGTTCCTACAGGGAAACAAACTACGAGCAGTACTTC.